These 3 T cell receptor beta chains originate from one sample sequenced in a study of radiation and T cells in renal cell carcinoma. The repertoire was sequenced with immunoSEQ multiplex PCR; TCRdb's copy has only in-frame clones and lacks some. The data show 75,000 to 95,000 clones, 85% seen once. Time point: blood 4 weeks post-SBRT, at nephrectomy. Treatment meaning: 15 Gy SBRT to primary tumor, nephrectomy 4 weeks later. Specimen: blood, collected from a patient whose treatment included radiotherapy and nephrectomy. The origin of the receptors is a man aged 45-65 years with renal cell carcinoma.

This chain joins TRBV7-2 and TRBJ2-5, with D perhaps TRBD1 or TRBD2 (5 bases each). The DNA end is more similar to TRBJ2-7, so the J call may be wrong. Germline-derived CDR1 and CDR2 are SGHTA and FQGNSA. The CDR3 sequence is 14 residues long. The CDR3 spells CASSPRGRTYEQYF. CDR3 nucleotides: TGTGCCAGCAGCCCGAGGGGACGGACCTACGAGCAGTACTTC.

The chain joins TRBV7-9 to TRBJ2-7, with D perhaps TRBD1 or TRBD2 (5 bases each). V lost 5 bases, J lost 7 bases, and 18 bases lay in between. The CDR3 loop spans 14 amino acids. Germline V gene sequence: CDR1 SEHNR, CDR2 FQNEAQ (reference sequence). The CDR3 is CASSPTDGAGEQYF. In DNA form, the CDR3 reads TGTGCCAGCAGCCCGACGGACGGGGCGGGTGAGCAGTACTTC.

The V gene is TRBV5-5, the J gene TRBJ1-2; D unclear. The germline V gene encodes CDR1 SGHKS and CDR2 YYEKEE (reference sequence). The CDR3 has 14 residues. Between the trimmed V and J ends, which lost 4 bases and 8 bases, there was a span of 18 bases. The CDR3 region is CASSHPPPSHGYTF. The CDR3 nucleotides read TGTGCCAGCAGCCATCCTCCTCCCAGCCACGGCTACACCTTC.